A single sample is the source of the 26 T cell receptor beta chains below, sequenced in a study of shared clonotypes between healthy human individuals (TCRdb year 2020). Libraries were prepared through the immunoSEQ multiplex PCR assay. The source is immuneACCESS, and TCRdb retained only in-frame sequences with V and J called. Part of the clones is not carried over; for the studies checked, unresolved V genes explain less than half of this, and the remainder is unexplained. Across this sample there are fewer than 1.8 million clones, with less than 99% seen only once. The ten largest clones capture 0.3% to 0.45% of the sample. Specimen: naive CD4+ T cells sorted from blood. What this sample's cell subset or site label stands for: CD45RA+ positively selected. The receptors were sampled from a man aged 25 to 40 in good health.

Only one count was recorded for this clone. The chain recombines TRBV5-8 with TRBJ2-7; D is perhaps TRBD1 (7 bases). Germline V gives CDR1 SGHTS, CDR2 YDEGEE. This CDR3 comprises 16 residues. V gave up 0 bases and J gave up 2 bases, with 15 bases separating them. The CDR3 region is CASSLVRGTATYEQYF. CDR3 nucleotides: TGTGCCAGCAGCTTGGTCCGGGGGACAGCAACCTACGAGCAGTACTTC.

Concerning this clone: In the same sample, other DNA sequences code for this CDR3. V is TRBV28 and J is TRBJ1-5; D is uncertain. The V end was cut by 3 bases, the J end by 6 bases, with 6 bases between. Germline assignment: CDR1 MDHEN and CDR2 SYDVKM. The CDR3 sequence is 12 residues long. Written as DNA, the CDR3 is TGTGCCAGCAGTTTGCGGGGTCAGCCCCAGCATTTT. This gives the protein CASSLRGQPQHF.

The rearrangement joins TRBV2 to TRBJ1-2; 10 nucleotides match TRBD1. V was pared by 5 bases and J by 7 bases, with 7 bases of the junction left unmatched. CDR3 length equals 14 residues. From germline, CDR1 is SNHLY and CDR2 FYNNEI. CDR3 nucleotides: TGTGCCAGCAGTAGACAGGGGGCTGATTCTGGCTACACCTTC. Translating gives CASSRQGADSGYTF.

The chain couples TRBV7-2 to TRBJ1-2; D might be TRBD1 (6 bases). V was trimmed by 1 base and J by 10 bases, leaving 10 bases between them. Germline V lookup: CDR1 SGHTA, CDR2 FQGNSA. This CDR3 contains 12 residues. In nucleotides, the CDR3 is TGTGCCAGCAGCTTAGAAGTGGGGGCCTACACCTTC. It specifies CASSLEVGAYTF. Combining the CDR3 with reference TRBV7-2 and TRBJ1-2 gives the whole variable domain GAGVSQSPSNKVTEKGKDVELRCDPISGHTALYWYRQSLGQGLEFLIYFQGNSAPDKSGLPSDRFSAERTGGSVSTLTIQRTQQEDSAVYLCASSLEVGAYTFGSGTRLTVV.

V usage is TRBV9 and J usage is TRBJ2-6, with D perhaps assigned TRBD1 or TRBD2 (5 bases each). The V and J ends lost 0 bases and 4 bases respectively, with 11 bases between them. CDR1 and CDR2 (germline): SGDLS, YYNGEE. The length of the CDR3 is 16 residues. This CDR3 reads CASSVGWGIGANVLTF. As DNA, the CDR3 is TGTGCCAGCAGCGTAGGGTGGGGGATCGGGGCCAACGTCCTGACTTTC.

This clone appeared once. The CDR3 is CASISISRGREPARNTEAFF. The CDR3 nucleotides are TGCGCCAGCATCTCCATCAGCAGGGGGCGGGAGCCAGCCCGGAACACTGAAGCTTTCTTT. The V and J genes are TRBV23-1 and TRBJ1-1; TRBD1 aligns across 8 bases. TRBV23-1 is assigned to the ORF class and has an uncertain function. CDR3 size: 20 residues. J was trimmed by 1 base and V by 7 bases; bases with no gene match: 23.

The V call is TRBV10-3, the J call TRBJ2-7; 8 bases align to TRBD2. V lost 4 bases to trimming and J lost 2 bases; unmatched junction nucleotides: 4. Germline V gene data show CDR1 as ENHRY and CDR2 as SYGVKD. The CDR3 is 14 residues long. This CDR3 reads CAISGSGAAYEQYF. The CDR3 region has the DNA TGTGCCATCAGTGGTAGCGGGGCTGCCTACGAGCAGTACTTC.

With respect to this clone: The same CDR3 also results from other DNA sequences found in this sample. The CDR3 DNA reads as TGTGCCAGTAGTATAGGGACAGGGAAAGAGACCCAGTACTTC. Translated: CASSIGTGKETQYF. This rearrangement joins TRBV19 to TRBJ2-5; 8 bases fit TRBD1. The CDR3 loop spans 14 amino acids. CDR1 is LNHDA and CDR2 is SQIVND in the germline V gene (reference sequence). V shed 1 base, J shed 3 bases, and the junction held 1 base outside the gene matches.

CDR3 region: CAIKSEQADRKHESYEQYF. For the CDR3, the DNA is TGCGCCATCAAATCGGAACAGGCAGACCGAAAGCATGAATCCTACGAGCAGTACTTC. The chain links TRBV10-1 to TRBJ2-7; tentatively, D is TRBD1 (5 bases). This CDR3 is 19 amino acids long. Germline V CDR1 and CDR2: WNHNN, SYGVQD (reference sequence). Between the trimmed V and J ends, which lost 10 bases and 1 base, there was a span of 32 bases.

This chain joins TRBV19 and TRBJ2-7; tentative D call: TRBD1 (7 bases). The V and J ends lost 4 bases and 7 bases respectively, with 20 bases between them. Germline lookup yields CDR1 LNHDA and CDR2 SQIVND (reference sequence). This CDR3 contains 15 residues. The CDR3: CASSSGGTVVREQYF. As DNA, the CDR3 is TGTGCCAGTAGTAGTGGGGGGACAGTAGTGCGGGAGCAGTACTTC.

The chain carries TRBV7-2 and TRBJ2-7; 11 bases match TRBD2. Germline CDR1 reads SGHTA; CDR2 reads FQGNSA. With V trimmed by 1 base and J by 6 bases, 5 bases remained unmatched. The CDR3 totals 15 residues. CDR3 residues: CASSLGGLAGGEQYF. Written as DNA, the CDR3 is TGTGCCAGCAGCTTAGGTGGCCTAGCGGGAGGCGAGCAGTACTTC.

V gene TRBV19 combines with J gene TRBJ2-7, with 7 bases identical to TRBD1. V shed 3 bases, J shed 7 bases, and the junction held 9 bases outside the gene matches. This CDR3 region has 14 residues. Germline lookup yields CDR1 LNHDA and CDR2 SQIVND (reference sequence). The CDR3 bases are TGTGCCAGTAGTATGAGAGGGGGCGCAGGGGAGCAGTACTTC. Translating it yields CASSMRGGAGEQYF.

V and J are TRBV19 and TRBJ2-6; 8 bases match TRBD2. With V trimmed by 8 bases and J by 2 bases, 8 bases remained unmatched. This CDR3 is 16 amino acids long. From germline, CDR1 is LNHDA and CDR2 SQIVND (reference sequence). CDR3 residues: CASADSGMPGANVLTF. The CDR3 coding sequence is TGTGCCAGTGCAGATAGCGGGATGCCTGGGGCCAACGTCCTGACTTTC.

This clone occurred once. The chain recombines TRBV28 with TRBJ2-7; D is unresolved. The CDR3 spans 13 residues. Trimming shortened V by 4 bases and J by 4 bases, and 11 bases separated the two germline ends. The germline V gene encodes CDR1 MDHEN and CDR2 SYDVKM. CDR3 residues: CASSSANLYEQYF. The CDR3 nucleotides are TGTGCCAGCAGTTCCGCCAATCTTTACGAGCAGTACTTC. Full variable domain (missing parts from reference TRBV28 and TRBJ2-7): DVKVTQSSRYLVKRTGEKVFLECVQDMDHENMFWYRQDPGLGLRLIYFSYDVKMKEKGDIPEGYSVSREKKERFSLILESASTNQTSMYLCASSSANLYEQYFGPGTRLTVT.

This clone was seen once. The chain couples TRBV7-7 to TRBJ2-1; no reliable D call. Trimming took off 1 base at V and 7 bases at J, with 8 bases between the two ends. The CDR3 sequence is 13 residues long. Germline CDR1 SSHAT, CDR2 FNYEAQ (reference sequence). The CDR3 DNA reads TGTGCCAGCAGCTTAGAACTGAGAAATGAGCAGTTCTTC. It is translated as CASSLELRNEQFF. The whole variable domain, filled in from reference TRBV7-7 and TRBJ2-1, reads GAGVSQSPRYKVTKRGQDVTLRCDPISSHATLYWYQQALGQGPEFLTYFNYEAQPDKSGLPSDRFSAERPEGSISTLTIQRTEQRDSAMYRCASSLELRNEQFFGPGTRLTVL.

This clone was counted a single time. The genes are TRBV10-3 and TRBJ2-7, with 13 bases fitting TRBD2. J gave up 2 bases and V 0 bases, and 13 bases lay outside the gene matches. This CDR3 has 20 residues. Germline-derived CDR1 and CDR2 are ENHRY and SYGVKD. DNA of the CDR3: TGTGCCATCAGTGAGTCGATTGGTACTAGCGGGAGGGCCGTCCCCTACGAGCAGTACTTC. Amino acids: CAISESIGTSGRAVPYEQYF.

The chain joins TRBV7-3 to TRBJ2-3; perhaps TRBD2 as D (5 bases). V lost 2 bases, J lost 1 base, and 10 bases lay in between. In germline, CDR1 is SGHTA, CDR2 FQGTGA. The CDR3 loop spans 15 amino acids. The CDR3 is CASSLLVRGTDTQYF. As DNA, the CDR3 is TGTGCCAGCAGCTTACTCGTGAGGGGCACAGATACGCAGTATTTT.

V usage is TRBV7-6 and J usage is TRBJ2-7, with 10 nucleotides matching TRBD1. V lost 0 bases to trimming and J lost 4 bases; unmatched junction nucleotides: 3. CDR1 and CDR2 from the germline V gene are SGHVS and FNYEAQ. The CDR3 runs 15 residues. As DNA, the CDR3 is TGTGCCAGCAGCTTAGCCCCGGGACAGGGGTACGAGCAGTACTTC. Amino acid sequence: CASSLAPGQGYEQYF.

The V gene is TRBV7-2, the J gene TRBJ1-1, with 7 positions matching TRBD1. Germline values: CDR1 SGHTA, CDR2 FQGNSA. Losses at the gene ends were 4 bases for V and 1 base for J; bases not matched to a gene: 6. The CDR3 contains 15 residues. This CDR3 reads CASSSYRTGNTEAFF. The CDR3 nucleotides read TGTGCCAGCAGCTCCTACAGGACAGGGAACACTGAAGCTTTCTTT.

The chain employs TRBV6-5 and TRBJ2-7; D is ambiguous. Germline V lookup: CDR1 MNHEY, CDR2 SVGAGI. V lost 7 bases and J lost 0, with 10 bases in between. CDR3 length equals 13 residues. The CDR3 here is CASNPTNSYEQYF. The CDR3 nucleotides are TGTGCCAGCAATCCTACTAACTCCTACGAGCAGTACTTC.

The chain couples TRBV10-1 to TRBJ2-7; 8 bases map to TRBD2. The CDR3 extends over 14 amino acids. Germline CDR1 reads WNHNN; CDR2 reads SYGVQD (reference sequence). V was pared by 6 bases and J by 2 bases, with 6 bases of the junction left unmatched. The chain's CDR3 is CASSQGLGPYEQYF. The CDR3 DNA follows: TGCGCCAGCAGCCAGGGACTAGGCCCCTACGAGCAGTACTTC.

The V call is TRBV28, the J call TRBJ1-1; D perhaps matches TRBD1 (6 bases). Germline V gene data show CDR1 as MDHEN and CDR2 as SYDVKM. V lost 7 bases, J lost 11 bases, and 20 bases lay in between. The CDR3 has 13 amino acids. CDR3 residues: CASTWGPLMEAFF. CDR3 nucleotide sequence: TGTGCCAGCACCTGGGGGCCTCTAATGGAGGCTTTCTTT.

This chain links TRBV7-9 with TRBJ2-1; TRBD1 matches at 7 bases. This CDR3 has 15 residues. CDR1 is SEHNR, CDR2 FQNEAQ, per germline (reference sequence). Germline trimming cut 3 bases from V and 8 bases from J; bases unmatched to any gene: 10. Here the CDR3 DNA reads TGTGCCAGCAGCTTGGATGGGACAGTTCGGGATGAGCAGTTCTTC. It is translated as CASSLDGTVRDEQFF.

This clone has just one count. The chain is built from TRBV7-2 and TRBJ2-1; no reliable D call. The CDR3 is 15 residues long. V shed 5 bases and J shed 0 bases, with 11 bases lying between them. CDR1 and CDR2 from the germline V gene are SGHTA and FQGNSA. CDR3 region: CASSLSTGSYNEQFF. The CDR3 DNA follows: TGTGCCAGCAGCCTATCAACCGGCTCCTACAATGAGCAGTTCTTC. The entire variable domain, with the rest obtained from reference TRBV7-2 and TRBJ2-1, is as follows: GAGVSQSPSNKVTEKGKDVELRCDPISGHTALYWYRQSLGQGLEFLIYFQGNSAPDKSGLPSDRFSAERTGGSVSTLTIQRTQQEDSAVYLCASSLSTGSYNEQFFGPGTRLTVL.

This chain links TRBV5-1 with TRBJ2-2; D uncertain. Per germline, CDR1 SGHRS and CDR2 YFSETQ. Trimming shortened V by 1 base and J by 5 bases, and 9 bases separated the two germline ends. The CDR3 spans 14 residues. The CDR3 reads CASSLYGETGELFF. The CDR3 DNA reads TGCGCCAGCAGCTTGTATGGGGAAACCGGGGAGCTGTTTTTT.

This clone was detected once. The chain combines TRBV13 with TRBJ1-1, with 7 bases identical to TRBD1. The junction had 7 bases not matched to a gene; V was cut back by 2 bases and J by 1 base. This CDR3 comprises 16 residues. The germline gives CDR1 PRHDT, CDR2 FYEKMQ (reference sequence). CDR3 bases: TGTGCCAGCAGCTTACGGTCCAGGGGGAGGAACACTGAAGCTTTCTTT. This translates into CASSLRSRGRNTEAFF.